This T cell receptor beta chain was obtained from a study of T cell clones after liver transplantation. On the study more broadly: Immunosuppression withdrawal was tried within 2 years after liver transplantation in this trial. Patients counted as tolerant after at least one year off all immunosuppression, enzymes not exceeding twice normal.

Regarding this clone: Its antigen is unidentified.

This CDR3 has 15 amino acids. Germline values: CDR1 LNHNV, CDR2 YYDKDF (reference sequence). With 0 bases clipped from V and 3 bases from J, the junction kept 2 bases outside the gene matches. Study-level points and caveats: A larger donor-reactive than third-party decline suggested partial antigen-specific deletion.

Measured with immunoSEQ multiplex PCR; TCRdb has only the in-frame clones, and not every one. In the table there are roughly 100,000 clones, under 90% of which are singletons. Sorting of unstimulated PBMCs yielded separate CD3+CD4+ and CD3+CD8+ fractions. The V and J genes are TRBV15 and TRBJ2-7; 10 bases are shared with TRBD1. The sequences come from CD4+ T cells from blood, collected 47 months after liver transplant. This clonotype originated in a human patient who received a liver transplant. The T cells may come from the graft donor. Here the CDR3 reads CATSRDRDRGYEQYF. CDR3 nucleotides: TGTGCCACCAGCAGAGATCGGGACAGGGGCTACGAGCAGTACTTC.